This T cell receptor (beta chain) comes out of a study of CD8+ T cells in alopecia areata. In the study overall: Patients in the treated group were given tofacitinib by mouth, 5 to 10 mg twice a day.

The CDR3 runs to 13 residues. Germline CDR1 SQVTM, CDR2 ANQGSEA. V dropped 1 base and J dropped 1 base, with 7 bases sitting between them. Isolated RNA was reverse transcribed into cDNA used as the sequencing template. The method was immunoSEQ multiplex PCR; TCRdb's version includes in-frame clones alone and lacks a portion of them. Of 200,000 to 250,000 clones listed, under 70% are singletons. Points from the study as a whole: Scalp clonality decreased significantly with tofacitinib, and so did expanded CD8+ clones among the top 100.

The treatment here: oral pan-JAK inhibitor, 5-10 mg twice daily. PBMCs yielded sorted CD4+ and CD8+ T cells. In regard to this clone: Antigen specificity is unknown.

This clonotype originated in a human donor with alopecia areata. J is TRBJ1-1 and V is TRBV29-1; a possible D gene is TRBD1 (6 bases). The sequences come from CD4+ T cells sorted from blood, collected at week 4, from a patient treated with tofacitinib. CDR3 residues: CSVEVQGNTEAFF. The DNA of the CDR3 is TGCAGCGTTGAAGTACAGGGGAACACTGAAGCTTTCTTT.